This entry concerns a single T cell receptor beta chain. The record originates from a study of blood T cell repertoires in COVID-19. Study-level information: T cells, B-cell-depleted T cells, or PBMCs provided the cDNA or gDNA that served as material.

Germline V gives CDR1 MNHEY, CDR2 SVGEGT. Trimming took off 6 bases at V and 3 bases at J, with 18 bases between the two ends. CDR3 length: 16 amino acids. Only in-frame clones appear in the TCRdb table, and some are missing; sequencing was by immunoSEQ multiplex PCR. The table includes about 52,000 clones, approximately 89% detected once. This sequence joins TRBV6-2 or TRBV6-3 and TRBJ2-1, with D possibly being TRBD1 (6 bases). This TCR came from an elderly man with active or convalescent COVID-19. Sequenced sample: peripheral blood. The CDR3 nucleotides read TGTGCCAGCAGCCCCGCCGGAGCAGGGGACTACAATGAGCAGTTCTTC. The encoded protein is CASSPAGAGDYNEQFF.